This T cell receptor beta chain was obtained from a study of blood T cell repertoires in COVID-19. The ends were cut back, 6 bases at V and 3 bases at J, with 17 bases in the middle. CDR1 and CDR2 (germline): MNHEY, SVGAGI. The CDR3 loop spans 15 amino acids. Living in 24 US areas, the participants were between about 18 and 100 years of age. Cohort allocation depended upon clinical history that participants reported. This clone appeared once. In the original workflow: Reference gene primer amplification gave nucleated cell count estimates. Clones were sequenced by immunoSEQ multiplex PCR, and TCRdb holds only the in-frame ones, with some missing. V, J and clone size are those of that table, while D and trimming were read from the DNA. The sample includes 300,000 to 400,000 clones, more than 75% of them seen just once.

Material: PBMCs or T cells enriched from blood (not recorded which). The chain has TRBV6-5 and TRBJ1-1, with a tentative D call TRBD1 (6 bases). The TCR comes from a woman in her twenties or thirties with acute COVID-19. DNA of the CDR3: TGTGCCAGCAGCGGGGGGCCTCAGGGCGACACTGAAGCTTTCTTT. Its translation: CASSGGPQGDTEAFF.